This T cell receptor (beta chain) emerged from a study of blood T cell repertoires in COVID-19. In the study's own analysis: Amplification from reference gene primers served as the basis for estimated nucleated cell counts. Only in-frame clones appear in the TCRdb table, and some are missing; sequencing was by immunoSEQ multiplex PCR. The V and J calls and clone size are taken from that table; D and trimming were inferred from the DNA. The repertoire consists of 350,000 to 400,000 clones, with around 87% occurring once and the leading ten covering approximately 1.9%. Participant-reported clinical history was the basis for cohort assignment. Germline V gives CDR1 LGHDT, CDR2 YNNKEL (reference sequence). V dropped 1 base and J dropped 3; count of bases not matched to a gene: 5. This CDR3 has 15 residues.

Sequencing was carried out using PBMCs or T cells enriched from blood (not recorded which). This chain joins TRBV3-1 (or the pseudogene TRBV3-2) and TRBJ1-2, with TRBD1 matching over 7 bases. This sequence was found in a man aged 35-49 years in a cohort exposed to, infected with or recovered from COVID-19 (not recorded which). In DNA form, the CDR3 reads TGTGCCAGCAGCCAAGGACCGGGACAGTACTATGGCTACACCTTC. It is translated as CASSQGPGQYYGYTF.